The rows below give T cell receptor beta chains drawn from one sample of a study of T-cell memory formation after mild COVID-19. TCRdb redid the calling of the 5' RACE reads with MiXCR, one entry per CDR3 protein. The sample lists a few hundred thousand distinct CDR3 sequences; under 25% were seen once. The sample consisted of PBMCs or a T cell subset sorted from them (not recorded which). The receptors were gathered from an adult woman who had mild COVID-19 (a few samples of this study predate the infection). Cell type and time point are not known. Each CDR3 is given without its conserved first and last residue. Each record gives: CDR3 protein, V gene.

ASSLAPGTGDGYT	TRBV5-1
ASSLRVRGLAGVKNTGELF	TRBV12-3/TRBV12-4
ASSLIGNTEAF	TRBV7-9
ATSRWTAIPRDQPQH	TRBV15
ASRDRELDGYT	TRBV12-3/TRBV12-4
ASSQDGQGVKNEQY	TRBV4-3
ASRGDIQETQY	TRBV2
ASSGPGWISEAF	TRBV12-3/TRBV12-4
ASRRESDTIY	TRBV12-3/TRBV12-4
ASSFVPVSSYNEQF	TRBV12-3/TRBV12-4
ASRLTGGITEAF	TRBV12-3/TRBV12-4
ASRMTSGGYQETQY	TRBV4-1
ASSFAGGDTEAF	TRBV7-9
AGPGQGNTGELF	TRBV4-2
ASPRTSGSDEQF	TRBV6-1
ASSLAGGGTEAF	TRBV5-1
ASGLPPGHSYEQY	TRBV12-5
ASSYLPHQYGYT	TRBV6-2/TRBV6-3
ASSAPGQGNQETQY	TRBV5-1
ASRKWTGSTDTQY	TRBV6-1